These 16 T cell receptor beta chains share one sample of origin, sequenced in a study of CD8 T cells in Susac syndrome (dated by TCRdb to between 2017 and 2020). The library relied on the immunoSEQ multiplex PCR assay. RNA was extracted with the RNeasy kit and 0.5 to 1 ug was reverse transcribed using random hexamers. TCRdb redid the processing of the public reads, applying fastp at Q25 and MiXCR, and retained in-frame beta chains. Here each entry gathers all rows of one CDR3 protein and keeps the most common genes and DNA. The sample contains some 400,000 distinct CDR3 sequences, about 85% of them found a single time. About 0.12% of the sample lies in the top ten. Input material: CD8+ T cells from PBMCs. The source of these receptors is a human donor with multiple sclerosis.

V gene TRBV20-1 combines with J gene TRBJ2-7, with 11 bases that match TRBD1. CDR1 and CDR2 from the germline V gene are DFQATT and SNEGSKA (reference sequence). J gave up 5 bases and V 4 bases, and 4 bases lay outside the gene matches. The CDR3 has 13 residues. As DNA, the CDR3 is TGCAGTGCTATGGACAGGGGGCGGCACGAGCAGTACTTC. It yields the protein CSAMDRGRHEQYF.

The rearrangement links TRBV19 to TRBJ1-1; D is ambiguous. This CDR3 is built from 12 residues. V gave up 3 bases and J gave up 3 bases, with 5 bases separating them. Germline V gives CDR1 LNHDA, CDR2 SQIVND (reference sequence). CDR3 region: CASSMGYTEAFF. CDR3 in DNA: TGTGCCAGTAGTATGGGTTACACTGAAGCTTTCTTT.

The rearrangement joins TRBV19 to TRBJ2-1, with 9 bases aligning to TRBD1. The CDR3 extends over 15 amino acids. V shed 3 bases, J shed 3 bases, and the junction held 3 bases outside the gene matches. Germline V gene sequence: CDR1 LNHDA, CDR2 SQIVND (reference sequence). CDR3 in DNA: TGTGCCAGTAGTATTATGGACAGGGGCTACAATGAGCAGTTCTTC. It encodes CASSIMDRGYNEQFF.

A word on this clonotype: A junction end diverges from the germline sequence, so it may reflect a read error. The chain links TRBV7-9 to TRBJ1-2; maybe TRBD1 (5 bases). Looked up from germline, CDR1 is SEHNR and CDR2 is FQNEAQ (reference sequence). The CDR3 extends over 14 amino acids. The CDR3 coding sequence is TGTGCCAGCAGCCCACCCGAAGGGGCCTATGGCCACACCTTC. Protein: CASSPPEGAYGHTF. The whole variable domain, remainder taken from reference TRBV7-9 and TRBJ1-2, is DTGVSQNPRHKITKRGQNVTFRCDPISEHNRLYWYRQTLGQGPEFLTYFQNEAQLEKSRLLSDRFSAERPKGSFSTLEIQRTEQGDSAMYLCASSPPEGAYGHTFGSGTRLTVV.

The chain employs TRBV30 and TRBJ2-7; D perhaps matches TRBD1 (6 bases). The CDR3 has 15 residues. Trimming pared 2 bases from V and 2 bases from J, leaving 16 bases between. Germline loops: CDR1 GTSNPN, CDR2 SVGIG (reference sequence). As DNA, the CDR3 is TGTGCCTGGAGTTCATACAGGGTAAACACCTACGAGCAGTACTTC. The encoded protein is CAWSSYRVNTYEQYF.

J is TRBJ2-3 and V is TRBV2; 10 bases align to TRBD2. The germline V gene has CDR1 SNHLY and CDR2 FYNNEI. The CDR3 consists of 17 residues. V lost 8 bases, J lost 2 bases, and 13 bases stayed unmatched. This chain's CDR3 is CASHPRGLAGVTDTQYF. The CDR3 DNA sequence: TGTGCCAGCCACCCCAGGGGTCTAGCGGGAGTCACAGATACGCAGTATTTT.

This chain joins TRBV2 and TRBJ1-1; 7 nucleotides match TRBD1. This CDR3 spans 15 amino acids. Germline loops: CDR1 SNHLY, CDR2 FYNNEI. J lost 1 base, V lost 4 bases, and 6 bases had no gene match. This CDR3 is CASSGDRDGNTEAFF. CDR3 sequence (DNA): TGTGCCAGCAGTGGGGACAGAGATGGGAACACTGAAGCTTTCTTT. The full variable domain, completed using reference TRBV2 and TRBJ1-1, is EPEVTQTPSHQVTQMGQEVILRCVPISNHLYFYWYRQILGQKVEFLVSFYNNEISEKSEIFDDQFSVERPDGSNFTLKIRSTKLEDSAMYFCASSGDRDGNTEAFFGQGTRLTVV.

V and J are TRBV29-1 and TRBJ2-3, with D tentatively TRBD1 or TRBD2 (5 bases each). V was pared by 1 base and J by 1 base, with 15 bases between. In germline, CDR1 is SQVTM, CDR2 ANQGSEA. The CDR3 has 16 residues. The CDR3 nucleotides are TGCAGCGTTGAAGGGGCAACCCGAGGGGGCACAGATACGCAGTATTTT. Amino acid sequence: CSVEGATRGGTDTQYF.

The J gene is TRBJ2-1, the V gene TRBV13; 10 bases match TRBD2. Germline CDR1 PRHDT, CDR2 FYEKMQ (reference sequence). V trimming: 5 bases; J trimming: 9 bases; junction bases outside the gene matches: 10. The CDR3 is 15 residues long. Here the CDR3 DNA reads TGTGCCAGCAGCCCGGCCAGCGGGAGGGGAGCTGAGCAGTTCTTC. Encoded protein: CASSPASGRGAEQFF. Variable domain in full (rest from reference TRBV13 and TRBJ2-1): AAGVIQSPRHLIKEKRETATLKCYPIPRHDTVYWYQQGPGQDPQFLISFYEKMQSDKGSIPDRFSAQQFSDYHSELNMSSLELGDSALYFCASSPASGRGAEQFFGPGTRLTVL.

This clonotype showed up just once. V gene TRBV6-6 combines with J gene TRBJ1-1; 7 nucleotides agree with TRBD1. CDR1 MNHNY and CDR2 SVGAGI come from the germline V gene (reference sequence). This CDR3 has 15 amino acids. V trimming: 8 bases; J trimming: 3 bases; junction bases outside the gene matches: 12. The CDR3, as DNA: TGTGCCAGCGAGTGGGGCAGGGGGTTAGACACTGAAGCTTTCTTT. Translated: CASEWGRGLDTEAFF.

This sequence joins TRBV10-1 and TRBJ2-2; maybe TRBD1 (6 bases). V was cut by 7 bases and J by 3 bases, with 6 bases left in between. The CDR3 extends over 12 amino acids. Germline assignment: CDR1 WNHNN and CDR2 SYGVQD (reference sequence). The chain's CDR3 is CASKGDTGELFF. The CDR3 region has the DNA TGCGCCAGCAAGGGGGACACCGGGGAGCTGTTTTTT.

This clonotype occurred once. V gene TRBV7-6 combines with J gene TRBJ2-4; D is undetermined. Germline V gives CDR1 SGHVS, CDR2 FNYEAQ. The CDR3 length is 14 residues. Trimming took off 5 bases at V and 9 bases at J, with 17 bases between the two ends. CDR3 loop: CASSVTPSKSIQYF. The CDR3, as DNA: TGTGCCAGCAGCGTGACACCCAGTAAATCCATTCAGTACTTC.

This sequence joins TRBV5-4 and TRBJ2-7; 8 bases are a match to TRBD2. V lost 4 bases and J lost 5; bases outside the gene matches: 8. The CDR3 has 14 amino acids. Germline lookup yields CDR1 SGHNT and CDR2 YYREEE (reference sequence). The CDR3 bases are TGTGCCAGCAGCCCATTAGCGGGATTCGACGAGCAGTACTTC. It codes for CASSPLAGFDEQYF.

The rearrangement joins TRBV5-6 to TRBJ2-3, with D perhaps matching TRBD2 (5 bases). Trimming cost V 2 bases and J 5 bases, with 12 bases left between them. Germline lookup yields CDR1 SGHDT and CDR2 YYEEEE. The CDR3 covers 14 residues. CDR3 bases: TGTGCCAGCAGCTTCGACCGCGCGGGAGATACGCAGTATTTT. Its translation is CASSFDRAGDTQYF.

This clonotype came up a few times. The V and J genes are TRBV30 and TRBJ2-7; maybe TRBD1 (6 bases). CDR1 and CDR2 (germline): GTSNPN, SVGIG (reference sequence). V was trimmed by 5 bases and J by 5 bases, leaving 16 bases between them. CDR3 length: 13 amino acids. The CDR3 nucleotides read TGTGCCTGGGCCAAAACAGGGTTCCACGAGCAGTACTTC. Amino acid sequence: CAWAKTGFHEQYF. Based on the CDR3 plus reference TRBV30 and TRBJ2-7, the full variable domain is SQTIHQWPATLVQPVGSPLSLECTVEGTSNPNLYWYRQAAGRGLQLLFYSVGIGQISSEVPQNLSASRPQDRQFILSSKKLLLSDSGFYLCAWAKTGFHEQYFGPGTRLTVT.

The CDR3 protein is CASSSRTGLIHEQFF. For the CDR3, the DNA is TGTGCCAGCAGCTCAAGGACAGGGTTGATCCATGAGCAGTTCTTC. The chain joins TRBV11-2 to TRBJ2-1; 8 bases align to TRBD1. Looked up from germline, CDR1 is SGHAT and CDR2 is FQNNGV. The CDR3 sequence is 15 residues long. V trimming: 4 bases; J trimming: 8 bases; junction bases outside the gene matches: 10.